The rows below give T cell receptor beta chains drawn from one sample of a study of CD8+CD57+ T cells in acquired aplastic anemia. TCRdb independently ran MiXCR on the reads; one entry per CDR3 protein. The table records approximately 470,000 distinct CDR3 sequences, around 33% of them present only once. The specimen was sorted CD4+, CD8+, or CD8+CD57+ T cells (not recorded which) from PBMCs. These receptors were obtained from a human donor with aplastic anemia. Both conserved end residues are part of each CDR3. D genes are given only for firm matches. Clone size is stated in some rows and not others, as once, few, many or a class when expanded.

j_call d_call clone_size v_call cdr3_nt cdr3_aa
TRBJ2-7 . many TRBV7-2 TGTGCCAGCAGCTCAGAGCGGATGGGGGAGCAGTACTTC CASSSERMGEQYF
TRBJ1-2 . . TRBV15 TGTGCCACCAGCAGAGATCTAGGGGGGTCAGACGGAAACACCTTC CATSRDLGGSDGNTF
TRBJ2-3 TRBD2 . TRBV27 TGTGCCAGCAGCACGACTAGCGGGAGTATAGATACGCAGTATTTT CASSTTSGSIDTQYF
TRBJ2-4 . many TRBV10-1 TGCGCCGGTCCAGGGTTTCTCATTCAGTACTTC CAGPGFLIQYF
TRBJ2-1 TRBD2 . TRBV5-1 TGCGCCAGCAGCTCAAGCGGGGCGGGTGAGCAGTTCTTC CASSSSGAGEQFF
TRBJ2-5 TRBD2 few TRBV7-6 TGTGCCAGCAGCTCTTCGCTAGCGGGGAGTGCCGAAGAGACCCAGTACTTC CASSSSLAGSAEETQYF
TRBJ1-1 TRBD1 few TRBV7-3 TGTGCCAGCAGCTTAATGGCCAGGGGGCTGGACACTGAAGCTTTCTTT CASSLMARGLDTEAFF
TRBJ1-1 . few TRBV6-2/TRBV6-3 TGTGCCAGCAGTTACTCGTTTTTTCGGGGGGATGAAGCTTTCTTT CASSYSFFRGDEAFF
TRBJ2-2 . many TRBV2 TGTGCCAGTCTCCCAGGGGCTCTTGGCGGGGAGCTGTTTTTT CASLPGALGGELFF
TRBJ2-3 TRBD2 few TRBV2 TGTGCCAGCAGGTTCGGACTAGCGCCGGACCTAAATACGCAGTATTTT CASRFGLAPDLNTQYF
TRBJ2-1 . . TRBV6-1 TGTGCCAGCAGTGAAGCGGGGGGTCGGGAGTTCTTC CASSEAGGREFF
TRBJ2-2 . . TRBV7-9 TGTGCCAGCAGCTTTTACAGGGACACCGGGGAGCTGTTTTTT CASSFYRDTGELFF
TRBJ2-4 . few TRBV5-1 TGCGCCAGCAGCTTGAACAGGTTCACCAAAAACATTCAGTACTTC CASSLNRFTKNIQYF
TRBJ2-2 . . TRBV11-2 TGTGCCAGCAGCTTAATGCGAACAGGGCTCTCGAACACCGGGGAGCTGTTTTTT CASSLMRTGLSNTGELFF
TRBJ2-1 TRBD2 . TRBV19 TGTGCCAGTAGTAAGAGGGCGGGAGACAATGAGCAGTTCTTC CASSKRAGDNEQFF
TRBJ1-2 TRBD1 . TRBV2 TGTGCCAGCTCACCACTCGGGACAGGACGAGATGGCTACACCTTC CASSPLGTGRDGYTF
TRBJ2-2 . . TRBV9 TGTGCCAGCAGCGTAGACGCAGGGGCGAACACCGGGGAGCTGTTTTTT CASSVDAGANTGELFF
TRBJ1-4 TRBD1 . TRBV7-7 TGTGCTAGCAGCTTGGGGGACAGGGGGCCCGAAAAACTGTTTTTT CASSLGDRGPEKLFF
TRBJ2-4 TRBD1 many TRBV10-3 TGTGCCATCAGTGACTCCGCACAGGGGCCAAACATTCAGTACTTC CAISDSAQGPNIQYF
TRBJ2-1 . . TRBV7-2 TGTGCCAGCAGCTTCACGAGTGAGCAGTTCTTC CASSFTSEQFF
TRBJ1-2 . few TRBV4-1 TGCGCCAGCAGCCAAGGCCTCCGGGACACAGTCGTAGGTTATGGCTACACCTTC CASSQGLRDTVVGYGYTF
TRBJ1-5 . . TRBV6-5 TGTGCCAGCAGTTACTCGATAGTTCAGTCCAATCAGCCCCAGCATTTT CASSYSIVQSNQPQHF
TRBJ2-7 TRBD1 . TRBV12-3/TRBV12-4 TGTGCCAGCAGTTTGCAGGACAGGGGCTACGAGCAGTACTTC CASSLQDRGYEQYF
TRBJ1-2 . . TRBV5-1 TGCGCCAGCAGCTTCATGGGGGGCTACTATGGCTACACCTTC CASSFMGGYYGYTF
TRBJ2-7 TRBD2 . TRBV5-6 TGTGCCAGCAGCGTCCCGGGGGGCTACGAGCAGTACTTC CASSVPGGYEQYF
TRBJ1-1 . . TRBV29-1 TGCAGCTGGGGTCGGAACAATAGACTTGAAGCTTTCTTT CSWGRNNRLEAFF
TRBJ2-5 TRBD2 few TRBV2 TGTGCCAGCAGTGCACTAGCGGTCCAAGAGACCCAGTACTTC CASSALAVQETQYF
TRBJ2-3 . few TRBV20-1 TGCAGTGCTAGTAGTCCACCAGGGCGAACAGATACGCAGTATTTT CSASSPPGRTDTQYF
TRBJ2-7 . . TRBV27 TGTGCCAGCAGTCTCAGGAGGGCAGCGGAGCGAGCCTACGAGCAGTACTTC CASSLRRAAERAYEQYF
TRBJ1-6 . many TRBV6-1 TGTGCCAGCAGAGGGGACCTCCCATCTTCACCCCTCCACTTT CASRGDLPSSPLHF
TRBJ2-7 . . TRBV5-6 TGTGCCAGCAGCTTCACTAACCCACCCTACGAGCAGTACTTC CASSFTNPPYEQYF
TRBJ1-2 . many TRBV9 TGTGCCAGCAGCGGACGACACGAGCACGGCTACACCTTC CASSGRHEHGYTF
TRBJ1-1 . . TRBV29-1 TGCAGCGTTGAAGGCAGACTTACCCCTGAAGCTTTCTTT CSVEGRLTPEAFF
TRBJ2-3 . many TRBV25-1 TGTGCCAGCAGCGGAATGGAGGCAGATACGCAGTATTTT CASSGMEADTQYF
TRBJ1-5 TRBD1 . TRBV19 TGTGCCAGTAGTCCCCCGACAGGGGGCTCTGGCGATCAGCCCCAGCATTTT CASSPPTGGSGDQPQHF
TRBJ1-1 . many TRBV29-1 TGCAGCGTTGTTGTGTACGGTATGAACACTGAAGCTTTCTTT CSVVVYGMNTEAFF
TRBJ2-7 . once TRBV6-1 TGTGCCAGCAGCCCCGCAAGCTCCTACGAGCAGTACTTC CASSPASSYEQYF
TRBJ1-1 TRBD1 . TRBV5-1 TGCGCCAGCAGCAGAACAGGGGGTAGTGCTGAAGCTTTCTTT CASSRTGGSAEAFF
TRBJ1-2 . many TRBV19 TGTGCCAGTAGTATAGGGGGGATCTATGGCTACACCTTC CASSIGGIYGYTF
TRBJ1-1 . . TRBV9 TGTGCCAGCAGCGCAGCAGTGGGCCGGAGCACTGAAGCTTTCTTT CASSAAVGRSTEAFF
TRBJ2-7 . . TRBV7-2 TGTGCCAGCAGCTTCGGATGGGGCGACGAGCAGTACTTC CASSFGWGDEQYF
TRBJ2-5 TRBD2 many TRBV9 TGTGCCAGCAGCGTGGGGACTAGCGGGATTCAAGAGACCCAGTACTTC CASSVGTSGIQETQYF